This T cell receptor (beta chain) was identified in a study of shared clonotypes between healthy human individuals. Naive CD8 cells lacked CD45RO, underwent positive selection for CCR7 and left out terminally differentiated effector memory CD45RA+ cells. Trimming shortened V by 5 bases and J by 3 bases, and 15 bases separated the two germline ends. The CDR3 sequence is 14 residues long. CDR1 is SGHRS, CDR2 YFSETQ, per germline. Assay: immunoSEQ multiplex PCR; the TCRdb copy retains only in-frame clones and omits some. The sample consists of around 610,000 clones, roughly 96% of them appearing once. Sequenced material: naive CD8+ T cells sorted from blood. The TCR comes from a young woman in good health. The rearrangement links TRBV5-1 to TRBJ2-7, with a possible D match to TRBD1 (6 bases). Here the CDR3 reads CASRQDRNFYEQYF. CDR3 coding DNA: TGCGCCAGCAGACAAGACAGGAACTTCTACGAGCAGTACTTC.